A single sample is the source of the 28 T cell receptor beta chains below, sequenced in a study of cytomegalovirus exposure and HLA in healthy donors. Primers for the PCR totalled 60 Vbeta and 13 Jbeta. The table came from immunoSEQ multiplex PCR; TCRdb's copy has only in-frame clones and leaves some out. The top ten hold about 2.9% of the sample, which has under 150,000 clones, 75% to 80% seen once. Sequences were obtained from PBMCs. These TCRs come from a middle-aged man in good health and CMV-seropositive.

Points on this clone: In the same sample, other DNA sequences code for this CDR3. V is TRBV9 and J is TRBJ2-7; tentative D call: TRBD1 (6 bases). Trimming took off 0 bases at V and 4 bases at J, with 14 bases between the two ends. Germline-derived CDR1 and CDR2 are SGDLS and YYNGEE. The CDR3 length is 15 residues. The CDR3 sequence: CASSVGGTSGYEQYF. The CDR3 DNA is TGTGCCAGCAGCGTAGGGGGGACATCAGGTTACGAGCAGTACTTC.

This chain connects TRBV29-1 to TRBJ2-1, with 7 bases lining up with TRBD2. The CDR3 has 14 residues. V lost 6 bases and J lost 4; bases outside the gene matches: 9. Germline CDR1 SQVTM, CDR2 ANQGSEA. CDR3 sequence reads: CSVPRLAGYNEQFF. CDR3 bases: TGCAGCGTCCCCAGACTAGCTGGTTACAATGAGCAGTTCTTC.

The rearrangement links TRBV25-1 to TRBJ2-7, with D maybe TRBD1 (6 bases). The germline gives CDR1 MGHDK, CDR2 SYGVNS. Trimming removed 4 bases at V and 3 bases at J, with 10 bases between. This CDR3 is 13 amino acids long. As DNA, the CDR3 is TGTGCCAGCAGTGGCCGGGACAACTACGAGCAGTACTTC. Protein: CASSGRDNYEQYF.

This chain connects TRBV6-5 to TRBJ2-7, with D possibly being TRBD1 (6 bases). Germline CDR1 is MNHEY and CDR2 is SVGAGI. This CDR3 has 15 amino acids. Trimming shortened V by 4 bases and J by 1 base, and 14 bases separated the two germline ends. The CDR3 DNA reads TGTGCCAGCAGTTTCTCAGGGGTTGCGTCCTACGAGCAGTACTTC. Translation: CASSFSGVASYEQYF.

About this clone itself: The sample contains more than one DNA sequence encoding this CDR3. The genes are TRBV19 and TRBJ1-5; D gene unclear. With 1 base removed from V and 4 bases from J, the gap between germline ends came to 5 bases. This CDR3 comprises 13 residues. Germline values: CDR1 LNHDA, CDR2 SQIVND (reference sequence). The DNA for the CDR3 is TGTGCCAGTAGTATAGTTGAGAATCAGCCCCAGCATTTT. Protein product: CASSIVENQPQHF.

The CDR3 loop reads CASSEIGQNNYEQYF. The CDR3 bases are TGTGCCAGCTCAGAGATTGGACAGAATAACTACGAGCAGTACTTC. The chain has TRBV18 and TRBJ2-7; tentative D call: TRBD1 (6 bases). CDR1 and CDR2 (germline): KGHSH, LQKENI. This CDR3 region has 15 residues. V lost 5 bases to trimming and J lost 3 bases, with 17 bases between them.

The rearrangement links TRBV5-1 to TRBJ1-1; a possible D gene is TRBD1 (5 bases). The V gene lost 4 bases and the J gene lost 0 bases, with 10 bases spanning the gap. The V gene's germline CDR1 is SGHRS and CDR2 YFSETQ. The CDR3 contains 14 residues. The CDR3 sequence is CASSQGTMNTEAFF. DNA of the CDR3: TGCGCCAGCAGCCAAGGGACTATGAACACTGAAGCTTTCTTT. Full variable domain (rest looked up from reference TRBV5-1 and TRBJ1-1): KAGVTQTPRYLIKTRGQQVTLSCSPISGHRSVSWYQQTPGQGLQFLFEYFSETQRNKGNFPGRFSGRQFSNSRSEMNVSTLELGDSALYLCASSQGTMNTEAFFGQGTRLTVV.

V gene TRBV11-2 combines with J gene TRBJ2-1; 11 bases are a match to TRBD2. Germline-derived CDR1 and CDR2 are SGHAT and FQNNGV. The junction had 5 bases not matched to a gene; V was cut back by 1 base and J by 9 bases. This CDR3 is built from 15 residues. For the CDR3, the DNA is TGTGCCAGCAGCTTAGGGCCTAGCGGGGGGTTTGAGCAGTTCTTC. It codes for CASSLGPSGGFEQFF.

The genes are TRBV5-1 and TRBJ2-5, with 7 bases identical to TRBD2. The CDR3 spans 15 residues. Looked up from germline, CDR1 is SGHRS and CDR2 is YFSETQ. Germline trimming cut 4 bases from V and 2 bases from J; bases unmatched to any gene: 8. CDR3 region: CASSRSAGVQETQYF. In nucleotides, the CDR3 is TGCGCCAGCAGCCGGTCGGCGGGAGTGCAAGAGACCCAGTACTTC.

Points on this clone: Compared with germline, one end of the junction differs, possibly owing to a read error. The chain employs TRBV7-2 and TRBJ2-5; 7 nucleotides match TRBD2. Germline CDR1 SGHTA, CDR2 FQGNSA. CDR3 length: 12 residues. CDR3 amino acids: CASSLRSGKMDF. CDR3 bases: TGTGCCAGCAGCTTAAGGAGCGGGAAAATGGACTTC.

The chain employs TRBV6-1 and TRBJ1-1; D unresolved. The V end lost 6 bases, the J end lost 1 base, and 12 bases lay between the germline ends. The CDR3 is made up of 14 amino acids. CDR1 MNHNS and CDR2 SASEGT come from the germline V gene. The CDR3 sequence: CASREHYGNTEAFF. For the CDR3, the DNA is TGTGCCAGCAGGGAGCATTACGGGAACACTGAAGCTTTCTTT.

The CDR3 bases are TGTGCCAGCAGTTATTTATCGGGGGACGGCTACACCTTC. It is translated as CASSYLSGDGYTF. This sequence joins TRBV6-6 and TRBJ1-2, with D possibly being TRBD1 (5 bases). Germline CDR1 is MNHNY and CDR2 is SVGAGI (reference sequence). The CDR3 loop spans 13 amino acids. Trimming took off 3 bases at V and 8 bases at J, with 13 bases between the two ends.

The chain couples TRBV4-1 to TRBJ2-6; a possible D gene is TRBD2 (5 bases). CDR1 and CDR2 from the germline V gene are MGHRA and YSYEKL. With 6 bases removed from V and 1 base from J, the gap between germline ends came to 16 bases. The CDR3 sequence is 17 residues long. The CDR3 DNA follows: TGCGCCAGCAGTCGACTATCCCGCGTTTCTGGGGCCAACGTCCTGACTTTC. Protein sequence: CASSRLSRVSGANVLTF.

The V gene is TRBV7-9, the J gene TRBJ1-3, with TRBD1 as a possible D gene (6 bases). Germline V gives CDR1 SEHNR, CDR2 FQNEAQ (reference sequence). V was trimmed by 5 bases and J by 0 bases, leaving 14 bases between them. The CDR3 has 16 amino acids. The CDR3 DNA follows: TGTGCCAGCAGCCGGCCTGGACAGTCCTCTGGAAACACCATATATTTT. Translating it yields CASSRPGQSSGNTIYF.

The CDR3 reads CASSPPLSAGANVLTF. The CDR3 nucleotides are TGTGCCAGCAGCCCCCCCCTTTCCGCGGGGGCCAACGTCCTGACTTTC. This chain links TRBV14 with TRBJ2-6; D is undetermined. Looked up from germline, CDR1 is SGHDN and CDR2 is FVKESK. Trimming removed 4 bases at V and 4 bases at J, with 14 bases between. CDR3 length: 16 residues. The full variable domain, its missing parts supplied by reference TRBV14 and TRBJ2-6, is EAGVTQFPSHSVIEKGQTVTLRCDPISGHDNLYWYRRVMGKEIKFLLHFVKESKQDESGMPNNRFLAERTGGTYSTLKVQPAELEDSGVYFCASSPPLSAGANVLTFGAGSRLTVL.

The rearrangement joins TRBV25-1 to TRBJ2-3; D gene unclear. The CDR3 covers 18 residues. V lost 2 bases and J 1 base, leaving 19 bases between the germline ends. The germline V gene has CDR1 MGHDK and CDR2 SYGVNS. The CDR3 nucleotides are TGTGCCAGCAGTGAAGTTTTAGGAGTCATCGAGGGCACAGATACGCAGTATTTT. Encoded protein: CASSEVLGVIEGTDTQYF.

This chain connects TRBV2 to TRBJ2-7, with D possibly being TRBD1 (6 bases). CDR3 length: 15 residues. Trimming removed 1 base at V and 0 bases at J, with 10 bases between. Germline assignment: CDR1 SNHLY and CDR2 FYNNEI. The CDR3 bases are TGTGCCAGCAGTGAAGTTACAGGGCCCTCCTACGAGCAGTACTTC. Its translation is CASSEVTGPSYEQYF. The full variable domain, rest sourced from reference TRBV2 and TRBJ2-7, is EPEVTQTPSHQVTQMGQEVILRCVPISNHLYFYWYRQILGQKVEFLVSFYNNEISEKSEIFDDQFSVERPDGSNFTLKIRSTKLEDSAMYFCASSEVTGPSYEQYFGPGTRLTVT.

The chain has TRBV7-2 and TRBJ1-4; D might be TRBD1 (5 bases). Germline CDR1 reads SGHTA; CDR2 reads FQGNSA. V lost 4 bases, J lost 8 bases, and 17 bases lay in between. This CDR3 region has 15 residues. Written as DNA, the CDR3 is TGTGCCAGCAGCTCCGGTGGGAGGGGACGGGAAAAACTGTTTTTT. Translating gives CASSSGGRGREKLFF.

The chain is built from TRBV27 and TRBJ1-5; D is possibly TRBD1 (6 bases). The CDR3 loop spans 15 amino acids. Germline V gene lookup returns CDR1 MNHEY and CDR2 SMNVEV (reference sequence). The germline V and J ends were trimmed by 6 bases and 2 bases, with 14 bases remaining between them. In DNA, the CDR3 is TGTGCCAGCAGAGAAGGGGGTGGGCGCAATCAGCCCCAGCATTTT. Its protein product is CASREGGGRNQPQHF.

The chain couples TRBV9 to TRBJ2-3; 7 positions match TRBD2. Germline CDR1 and CDR2: SGDLS and YYNGEE. J was trimmed by 5 bases and V by 0 bases; bases with no gene match: 9. The CDR3 has 16 amino acids. CDR3 sequence reads: CASSVGGSLGEDTQYF. CDR3 coding DNA: TGTGCCAGCAGCGTAGGCGGGAGCCTGGGGGAAGATACGCAGTATTTT.

This rearrangement joins TRBV2 to TRBJ2-3, with a tentative D call TRBD2 (5 bases). The germline V gene has CDR1 SNHLY and CDR2 FYNNEI. The germline V and J ends were trimmed by 8 bases and 2 bases, with 20 bases remaining between them. The CDR3 extends over 16 amino acids. The CDR3: CASSHLGGFNTDTQYF. As DNA, the CDR3 is TGTGCCAGCTCCCACCTGGGCGGGTTTAACACAGATACGCAGTATTTT.

The chain uses TRBV30 and TRBJ1-1, with 8 nucleotides matching TRBD1. Germline loops: CDR1 GTSNPN, CDR2 SVGIG (reference sequence). CDR3 length equals 13 residues. Germline trimming cut 5 bases from V and 4 bases from J; bases unmatched to any gene: 6. CDR3 in DNA: TGTGCCTGGGGGACAGGTCTGGGCACTGAAGCTTTCTTT. Encoded protein: CAWGTGLGTEAFF.

The V call is TRBV29-1, the J call TRBJ1-3; D is possibly TRBD1 (6 bases). Looked up from germline, CDR1 is SQVTM and CDR2 is ANQGSEA. The CDR3 has 13 amino acids. V lost 2 bases, J lost 7 bases, and 12 bases lay in between. DNA of the CDR3: TGCAGCGTTGAACAACAGAGGGGGAACACCATATATTTT. Amino acids: CSVEQQRGNTIYF.

This clone has a handful of counts. V and J are TRBV30 and TRBJ1-5; no definite D call. Looked up from germline, CDR1 is GTSNPN and CDR2 is SVGIG (reference sequence). Trimming removed 0 bases from V and 11 bases from J, with 14 bases in between. The CDR3 contains 13 residues. The CDR3 spells CAWSVPPGMTQHF. In DNA, the CDR3 is TGTGCCTGGAGTGTACCGCCTGGCATGACCCAGCATTTT.

This clone was seen only once. The chain couples TRBV18 to TRBJ2-7; the match to TRBD2 covers 8 bases. This CDR3 contains 16 residues. Germline loops: CDR1 KGHSH, CDR2 LQKENI. The V and J ends lost 4 bases and 0 bases, in that order; junction bases with no gene match: 8. The CDR3 nucleotides are TGTGCCAGCTCACTGGGGGCGGGAGGCATCTCCTACGAGCAGTACTTC. This gives the protein CASSLGAGGISYEQYF.

This clone was seen only a few times. The chain carries TRBV18 and TRBJ1-5; possibly TRBD1 for D (5 bases). The V gene's germline CDR1 is KGHSH and CDR2 LQKENI. This CDR3 is 14 amino acids long. With 6 bases removed from V and 2 bases from J, the gap between germline ends came to 11 bases. CDR3 sequence: CASSPGGGNQPQHF. DNA of the CDR3: TGTGCCAGCTCCCCGGGGGGGGGCAATCAGCCCCAGCATTTT. Full variable domain (outside the CDR3, taken from reference TRBV18 and TRBJ1-5): NAGVMQNPRHLVRRRGQEARLRCSPMKGHSHVYWYRQLPEEGLKFMVYLQKENIIDESGMPKERFSAEFPKEGPSILRIQQVVRGDSAAYFCASSPGGGNQPQHFGDGTRLSIL.

The chain recombines TRBV5-3 with TRBJ2-7, with TRBD2 identical over 7 bases. TRBV5-3 is identified as an open reading frame with a role that is uncertain. This CDR3 contains 12 residues. With 4 bases clipped from V and 5 bases from J, the junction kept 3 bases outside the gene matches. CDR3 region: CARSAGVHEQYF. DNA for the CDR3: TGTGCCAGAAGCGCGGGAGTCCACGAGCAGTACTTC.

The chain couples TRBV28 to TRBJ2-1; 11 bases are shared with TRBD2. V shed 3 bases and J 7 bases; nucleotides not matched to a gene: 11. Germline CDR1 MDHEN, CDR2 SYDVKM. The CDR3 runs 17 residues. The CDR3 is CASSFPVGSGRGNEQFF. CDR3 in DNA: TGTGCCAGCAGTTTCCCCGTTGGTAGCGGGAGGGGAAATGAGCAGTTCTTC.